This T cell receptor (beta chain) was captured in a study of blood T cell repertoires in COVID-19. Sequenced by immunoSEQ multiplex PCR; TCRdb stores in-frame clones only, minus some. The repertoire has about 160,000 clones, more than 75% of them found once; the top ten carry about 5.6%. V was cut by 0 bases and J by 6 bases, with 7 bases left in between. Germline V gene data show CDR1 as SGHAT and CDR2 as FQNNGV. The CDR3 has 13 amino acids. This chain uses TRBV11-2 with TRBJ2-3; D unresolved. Sequenced material: peripheral blood. This receptor was obtained from a woman aged 45-59 years with COVID-19, enrolled during active disease. As DNA, the CDR3 is TGTGCCAGCAGCTTAGATCTCCTGGATACGCAGTATTTT. Translating gives CASSLDLLDTQYF. Full variable domain (outside the CDR3, taken from reference TRBV11-2 and TRBJ2-3): EAGVAQSPRYKIIEKRQSVAFWCNPISGHATLYWYQQILGQGPKLLIQFQNNGVVDDSQLPKDRFSAERLKGVDSTLKIQPAKLEDSAVYLCASSLDLLDTQYFGPGTRLTVL.